These 20 T cell receptor beta chains were sequenced from one sample in a study of blood T cell repertoires in COVID-19. Sequencing was performed with immunoSEQ multiplex PCR; in TCRdb, only in-frame clones are kept and a portion is missing. This table has 35,000 to 45,000 clones, 65% to 90% appearing once. What was sequenced was peripheral blood. The receptors were sampled from a human donor in a cohort sampled during active COVID-19.

This rearrangement joins TRBV6-5 to TRBJ1-2; 7 bases align to TRBD1. Germline loops: CDR1 MNHEY, CDR2 SVGAGI. Losses at the gene ends were 1 base for V and 6 bases for J; bases not matched to a gene: 5. This CDR3 comprises 14 residues. CDR3 DNA sequence: TGTGCCAGCAGTTACTTAGGAGGGGGCAATGGCTACACCTTC. The encoded protein is CASSYLGGGNGYTF.

The chain links TRBV7-3 to TRBJ1-2; TRBD1 matches 10 bases. CDR3 size: 15 residues. Germline lookup yields CDR1 SGHTA and CDR2 FQGTGA. The V gene end was trimmed by 0 bases and the J gene end by 2 bases; junction bases not matched to a gene: 0. This chain's CDR3 is CASSLTGQGNYGYTF. In DNA, the CDR3 is TGTGCCAGCAGCTTAACGGGACAGGGGAACTATGGCTACACCTTC.

The count of this clone is one. The chain's CDR3 is CASSVVAGHNTHNEQFF. The CDR3 bases are TGTGCCAGCAGCGTAGTAGCCGGTCATAACACACACAATGAGCAGTTCTTC. This chain connects TRBV9 to TRBJ2-1; D is unclear. CDR1 is SGDLS and CDR2 is YYNGEE in the germline V gene. The V and J ends lost 0 bases and 5 bases respectively, with 18 bases between them. The CDR3 totals 17 residues.

CDR3 loop: CASSRQSGAGGSTEAFF. The CDR3 nucleotides read TGCGCCAGCAGCCGACAAAGTGGGGCAGGGGGTTCCACTGAAGCTTTCTTT. This chain joins TRBV4-1 and TRBJ1-1, with TRBD1 identical over 7 bases. This CDR3 spans 17 amino acids. Germline V gene sequence: CDR1 MGHRA, CDR2 YSYEKL. V shed 4 bases, J shed 4 bases, and the junction held 15 bases outside the gene matches.

This chain joins TRBV18 and TRBJ1-2; 8 nucleotides align to TRBD1. The germline V gene has CDR1 KGHSH and CDR2 LQKENI. Unmatched junction bases numbered 10, after V lost 6 bases and J lost 7 bases. The CDR3 consists of 14 residues. The CDR3, as DNA: TGTGCCAGCTCGCCGGACAGGGCTCGGTTTGGCTACACCTTC. Amino acid sequence: CASSPDRARFGYTF.

The gene calls are TRBV30 and TRBJ2-3; TRBD1 agrees at 11 bases. The CDR3 spans 16 residues. CDR1 and CDR2 (germline): GTSNPN, SVGIG (reference sequence). The trim removed 1 base at V and 1 base at J, leaving 4 bases unmatched. This chain's CDR3 is CAWSGDRGLGTDTQYF. The CDR3 nucleotides are TGTGCCTGGAGTGGGGACAGGGGGTTAGGCACAGATACGCAGTATTTT.

The chain recombines TRBV5-8 with TRBJ1-1; the D gene is possibly TRBD1 (5 bases). The germline CDR1 and CDR2 sequences are SGHTS and YDEGEE. With 4 bases removed from V and 1 base from J, the gap between germline ends came to 8 bases. This CDR3 is built from 13 residues. Written as DNA, the CDR3 is TGTGCCAGCAGCGTAGGACAGAACACTGAAGCTTTCTTT. This encodes CASSVGQNTEAFF.

The chain couples TRBV5-6 to TRBJ2-2; TRBD2 matches 12 bases. V lost 0 bases to trimming and J lost 7 bases; unmatched junction nucleotides: 13. This CDR3 spans 19 amino acids. The V gene's germline CDR1 is SGHDT and CDR2 YYEEEE. This CDR3 is CASSLARLAGELHGGELFF. In nucleotides, the CDR3 is TGTGCCAGCAGCTTGGCGAGACTAGCGGGAGAATTGCACGGCGGGGAGCTGTTTTTT.

The rearrangement uses TRBV12-3 or TRBV12-4 and TRBJ1-2, with D perhaps matching TRBD1 (5 bases). Trimming shortened V by 0 bases and J by 12 bases, and 14 bases separated the two germline ends. The CDR3 has 13 amino acids. The CDR3 spells CASSLASGPRDTF. CDR3 DNA sequence: TGTGCCAGCAGTTTAGCATCAGGGCCCCGTGACACCTTC.

V gene TRBV21-1 combines with J gene TRBJ1-5. TRBV21-1 is an annotated pseudogene. The CDR3 contains 18 residues. In DNA, the CDR3 is TGTGCCAGCGAGGTCCCTTGTCCGATGGAGGGTAGCAATCAGCCCCAGCATTTT. Protein product: CASEVPCPMEGSNQPQHF.

The chain is built from TRBV5-8 and TRBJ2-3; 9 nucleotides match TRBD2. The CDR3 consists of 16 residues. From germline, CDR1 is SGHTS and CDR2 YDEGEE. Trimming cost V 4 bases and J 1 base; bases outside gene matches: 7. CDR3 in DNA: TGTGCCAGCAGCCCGGGGGCTAGCGGGGGCACAGATACGCAGTATTTT. It is translated as CASSPGASGGTDTQYF.

This chain links TRBV18 with TRBJ2-3; D is possibly TRBD2 (6 bases). Germline CDR1 and CDR2: KGHSH and LQKENI. V dropped 2 bases and J dropped 6 bases, with 21 bases sitting between them. CDR3 length: 17 amino acids. Here the CDR3 reads CASSPGSSLGGKDTQYF. The CDR3 DNA sequence: TGTGCCAGCTCACCAGGGTCGAGTCTGGGCGGGAAGGATACGCAGTATTTT.

This rearrangement joins TRBV27 to TRBJ2-7; D possibly corresponds to TRBD1 (6 bases). CDR1 is MNHEY and CDR2 is SMNVEV in the germline V gene (reference sequence). Trimming removed 7 bases at V and 6 bases at J, with 22 bases between. This CDR3 contains 15 residues. CDR3 region: CASTPLDRKGGEQYF. CDR3 DNA: TGTGCCAGCACCCCATTGGACAGAAAGGGCGGCGAGCAGTACTTC.

The chain links TRBV18 to TRBJ2-1; D not resolved. The germline CDR1 and CDR2 sequences are KGHSH and LQKENI. CDR3 length: 16 amino acids. Trimming stripped 2 bases from V and 0 bases from J, with 11 bases between. In nucleotides, the CDR3 is TGTGCCAGCTCACCAGGGCCGGATCGCTCCTACAATGAGCAGTTCTTC. This sequence encodes CASSPGPDRSYNEQFF.

The rearrangement uses TRBV9 and TRBJ2-5; D is unresolved. The CDR3 sequence is 14 residues long. Germline CDR1 SGDLS, CDR2 YYNGEE. Trimming took 3 bases from V and 5 from J, leaving 14 bases between them. In nucleotides, the CDR3 is TGTGCCAGCAGCGAGTCCGGCGGTTTTGAGACCCAGTACTTC. This codes for CASSESGGFETQYF. Looking up the rest from reference TRBV9 and TRBJ2-5 gives the full variable domain: DSGVTQTPKHLITATGQRVTLRCSPRSGDLSVYWYQQSLDQGLQFLIQYYNGEERAKGNILERFSAQQFPDLHSELNLSSLELGDSALYFCASSESGGFETQYFGPGTRLLVL.

A few counts support this clone. This chain uses TRBV11-3 with TRBJ2-1, with 8 positions matching TRBD2. The CDR3 covers 16 residues. The V gene's germline CDR1 is SGHNT and CDR2 YENEEA. The J segment lost 7 bases and the V segment lost 5 bases, leaving 13 bases of the junction unmatched. The CDR3 spells CASSPGGTRSGNEQFF. In DNA form, the CDR3 reads TGTGCCAGCAGCCCGGGGGGGACTAGGTCTGGGAATGAGCAGTTCTTC.

V gene TRBV2 combines with J gene TRBJ2-3; 14 nucleotides line up with TRBD2. This CDR3 is 18 amino acids long. The germline V gene encodes CDR1 SNHLY and CDR2 FYNNEI. V shed 6 bases and J 8 bases; nucleotides not matched to a gene: 16. CDR3 coding DNA: TGTGCCAGCAGCGAAACTCTCTTTGGACTAGCGGGGGGTGGTACGCAGTATTTT. Amino acid sequence: CASSETLFGLAGGGTQYF.

The J gene is TRBJ2-3, the V gene TRBV28; a weak D match, TRBD2 (7 bases). CDR3 size: 14 residues. The V end lost 6 bases, the J end lost 5 bases, and 15 bases lay between the germline ends. CDR1 MDHEN and CDR2 SYDVKM come from the germline V gene. CDR3 in DNA: TGTGCCAGCAGAAAAGGGGGGGCGATAGATACGCAGTATTTT. Translated: CASRKGGAIDTQYF.

The V gene is TRBV10-3, the J gene TRBJ1-2; D ambiguous. This CDR3 has 13 amino acids. Germline V gene data show CDR1 as ENHRY and CDR2 as SYGVKD. The germline V and J ends were trimmed by 2 bases and 2 bases, with 6 bases remaining between them. This chain's CDR3 is CAISEGVNYGYTF. In DNA, the CDR3 is TGTGCCATCAGTGAGGGAGTAAACTATGGCTACACCTTC.

The chain joins TRBV7-3 to TRBJ1-1; D remains ambiguous. Germline assignment: CDR1 SGHTA and CDR2 FQGTGA. Between the trimmed V and J ends, which lost 2 bases and 3 bases, there was a span of 7 bases. The CDR3 loop spans 13 amino acids. The CDR3 protein is CASSLQRYTEAFF. In nucleotides, the CDR3 is TGTGCCAGCAGCTTACAGCGGTACACTGAAGCTTTCTTT.